What follows are 25 T cell receptor beta chains derived from one specimen sequenced in a study of shared clonotypes between healthy human individuals. Profiling relied on immunoSEQ multiplex PCR, and the TCRdb table lists in-frame clones only, not all of them. Here the sample spans 2 million to 2.5 million clones, over 85% being singletons. Source material: naive CD4+ T cells from PBMCs. Subset reported: CD45RA+ positively selected. The receptor source for this set is a man younger than 35 in good health. Some clones in this sample may be carry-over from other donors' samples.

Regarding this clone: Different DNA sequences within this sample yield the same CDR3. This chain links TRBV2 with TRBJ2-3; D may be TRBD2 (6 bases). The CDR3 is made up of 14 amino acids. The V gene's germline CDR1 is SNHLY and CDR2 FYNNEI. V was trimmed by 3 bases and J by 1 base, leaving 8 bases between them. The CDR3 bases are TGTGCCAGCAGTGATGGCGGGGGCACAGATACGCAGTATTTT. Translated, it gives CASSDGGGTDTQYF.

The chain is built from TRBV4-1 and TRBJ2-4; 10 bases align to TRBD2. The V segment lost 4 bases and the J segment 0 bases; nucleotides outside the gene matches: 6. Germline CDR1 and CDR2: MGHRA and YSYEKL. This CDR3 is built from 17 residues. As DNA, the CDR3 is TGCGCCAGCAGCCGAATACTAGCGGGATTAGCCAAAAACATTCAGTACTTC. This sequence encodes CASSRILAGLAKNIQYF.

The V and J genes are TRBV7-2 and TRBJ2-7; 9 positions match TRBD2. The CDR3 contains 15 residues. J lost 0 bases, V lost 10 bases, and 10 bases had no gene match. Germline V gene sequence: CDR1 SGHTA, CDR2 FQGNSA. For the CDR3, the DNA is TGTGCCACCAAGAGGTCTAGCGGGATCTCCTACGAGCAGTACTTC. Amino acid sequence: CATKRSSGISYEQYF.

The chain combines TRBV7-2 with TRBJ2-3; the match to TRBD2 covers 7 bases. From germline, CDR1 is SGHTA and CDR2 FQGNSA. The CDR3 totals 15 residues. Unmatched junction bases numbered 8, after V lost 7 bases and J lost 1 base. This CDR3 reads CASTSRGVGTDTQYF. The CDR3 region has the DNA TGTGCCAGCACCTCACGGGGGGTGGGCACAGATACGCAGTATTTT.

This chain joins TRBV7-2 and TRBJ2-6; D possibly corresponds to TRBD1 (6 bases). The germline gives CDR1 SGHTA, CDR2 FQGNSA. V was shortened by 1 base and J by 0 bases, with 16 bases between the two germline ends. There are 19 residues in the CDR3. The CDR3 loop is CASSLVSTGTSSGANVLTF. The CDR3 region has the DNA TGTGCCAGCAGCTTAGTATCGACAGGCACGAGCTCTGGGGCCAACGTCCTGACTTTC.

The chain links TRBV6-5 to TRBJ1-5, with D uncertain. Trimming stripped 0 bases from V and 3 bases from J, with 12 bases between. Germline V lookup: CDR1 MNHEY, CDR2 SVGAGI. The length of the CDR3 is 16 residues. For the CDR3, the DNA is TGTGCCAGCAGTTACTCTTCACGGATCGACAATCAGCCCCAGCATTTT. It encodes CASSYSSRIDNQPQHF.

This clone has just one count. V gene TRBV10-2 combines with J gene TRBJ2-2; 10 nucleotides align to TRBD2. This CDR3 has 15 amino acids. V lost 7 bases and J lost 0; bases outside the gene matches: 2. In germline, CDR1 is WSHSY, CDR2 SAAADI. The CDR3 DNA reads TGCGCCAGCACAGGACTAGCGGCGAACACCGGGGAGCTGTTTTTT. It codes for CASTGLAANTGELFF.

The chain carries TRBV4-1 and TRBJ1-4, with D perhaps matching TRBD1 (5 bases). Germline lookup yields CDR1 MGHRA and CDR2 YSYEKL. V dropped 2 bases and J dropped 7 bases, with 14 bases sitting between them. The CDR3 is 15 residues long. The CDR3 region is CASSQFREGREKLFF. As DNA, the CDR3 is TGCGCCAGCAGCCAATTCCGCGAGGGGCGTGAAAAACTGTTTTTT.

This chain connects TRBV18 to TRBJ1-4; D unclear. V was clipped by 1 base and J by 2 bases, with 5 bases between them. Germline V gene sequence: CDR1 KGHSH, CDR2 LQKENI. The CDR3 length is 14 residues. The CDR3 nucleotides read TGTGCCAGCTCACCACTCCCCACTAATGAAAAACTGTTTTTT. Translating gives CASSPLPTNEKLFF.

The rearrangement uses TRBV9 and TRBJ2-1; the match to TRBD1 covers 8 bases. Germline assignment: CDR1 SGDLS and CDR2 YYNGEE. The length of the CDR3 is 14 residues. V lost 2 bases and J lost 5; bases outside the gene matches: 3. DNA for the CDR3: TGTGCCAGCAGCGTGGGACAGGTGGACAATGAGCAGTTCTTC. It codes for CASSVGQVDNEQFF.

The rearrangement links TRBV28 to TRBJ2-7, with 7 bases fitting TRBD2. The junction had 11 bases not matched to a gene; V was cut back by 7 bases and J by 2 bases. There are 15 residues in the CDR3. CDR1 MDHEN and CDR2 SYDVKM come from the germline V gene. The DNA for the CDR3 is TGTGCCAGCACCCCGGTGGGGGAGGGCCCCTACGAGCAGTACTTC. Residues: CASTPVGEGPYEQYF.

This chain uses TRBV4-2 with TRBJ1-6; D not resolved. The CDR3 length is 13 residues. Germline V gives CDR1 LGHNA, CDR2 YNFKEQ. Trimming removed 4 bases at V and 5 bases at J, with 6 bases between. CDR3: CASSRSDNSPLHF. The CDR3, as DNA: TGTGCCAGCAGCCGCAGTGATAATTCACCCCTCCACTTT.

The rearrangement links TRBV27 to TRBJ2-2; D is possibly TRBD1 or TRBD2 (5 bases each). Deletions cut 7 bases from V and 0 bases from J, with 12 bases between. This CDR3 has 15 amino acids. Germline V gene data show CDR1 as MNHEY and CDR2 as SMNVEV (reference sequence). The CDR3 DNA is TGTGCCAGCACTATGGGACGGACGAACACCGGGGAGCTGTTTTTT. Protein: CASTMGRTNTGELFF.

The chain carries TRBV6-5 and TRBJ1-2, with 10 bases fitting TRBD1. Germline CDR1 MNHEY, CDR2 SVGAGI. V lost 6 bases, J lost 7 bases, and 5 bases stayed unmatched. CDR3 length: 13 amino acids. CDR3 region: CASSRDRGPGYTF. The CDR3 DNA is TGTGCCAGCAGCCGAGACAGGGGGCCTGGCTACACCTTC.

This chain uses TRBV5-4 with TRBJ2-6; D not certain. There are 18 residues in the CDR3. The V end was cut by 3 bases, the J end by 1 base, with 17 bases between. Per germline, CDR1 SGHNT and CDR2 YYREEE (reference sequence). In nucleotides, the CDR3 is TGTGCCAGCAGCTCCCAAATCAATACACATTCTGGGGCCAACGTCCTGACTTTC. Encoded protein: CASSSQINTHSGANVLTF.

This chain joins TRBV25-1 and TRBJ1-5, with a possible D match to TRBD1 (6 bases). CDR3 length: 13 residues. The V end was cut by 6 bases, the J end by 3 bases, with 9 bases between. The germline V gene encodes CDR1 MGHDK and CDR2 SYGVNS. The CDR3 DNA reads TGTGCCAGCAGAGGGGGGCCCAATCAGCCCCAGCATTTT. It encodes CASRGGPNQPQHF.

In its sample, this clone was seen a few times. This rearrangement joins TRBV7-2 to TRBJ1-5; D is unclear. The germline gives CDR1 SGHTA, CDR2 FQGNSA. The CDR3 contains 14 residues. Trimming cost V 3 bases and J 7 bases, with 13 bases left between them. The CDR3 sequence: CASSFLGGEQPQHF. The CDR3 region has the DNA TGTGCCAGCAGCTTTTTAGGTGGGGAGCAGCCCCAGCATTTT.

The chain has TRBV5-4 and TRBJ2-7, with 10 positions matching TRBD2. J was trimmed by 2 bases and V by 4 bases; bases with no gene match: 9. The CDR3 loop spans 16 amino acids. Germline CDR1 reads SGHNT; CDR2 reads YYREEE (reference sequence). The CDR3, as DNA: TGTGCCAGCAGCCTCACCCCTCTAGCGGGAGCCTACGAGCAGTACTTC. Amino acid sequence: CASSLTPLAGAYEQYF.

The chain carries TRBV4-2 and TRBJ2-7; a weak D match, TRBD1 (5 bases). V gave up 0 bases and J gave up 0 bases, with 9 bases separating them. Germline lookup yields CDR1 LGHNA and CDR2 YNFKEQ. CDR3 length: 15 residues. The CDR3 DNA is TGTGCCAGCAGCCAAGATGGGGCGAGCTCCTACGAGCAGTACTTC. Its translation is CASSQDGASSYEQYF.

The gene calls are TRBV5-1 and TRBJ2-5, with 7 positions matching TRBD2. The trim removed 6 bases at V and 5 bases at J, leaving 13 bases unmatched. In germline, CDR1 is SGHRS, CDR2 YFSETQ. The CDR3 consists of 15 residues. The CDR3 region is CASNSGGVGGETQYF. The CDR3 region has the DNA TGCGCCAGCAACTCTGGTGGCGTGGGGGGGGAGACCCAGTACTTC.

The CDR3 sequence is CASSQGRAGYGYTF. The CDR3, as DNA: TGTGCCAGCAGTCAAGGGAGAGCGGGCTATGGCTACACCTTC. The genes are TRBV27 and TRBJ1-2; no reliable D call. The CDR3 is 14 amino acids. Deletions cut 5 bases from V and 4 bases from J, with 14 bases between. CDR1 MNHEY and CDR2 SMNVEV come from the germline V gene (reference sequence).

Here the CDR3 DNA reads TGTGCCAGCAGCTCAAGGACAGGCTACGAGCAGTACTTC. Translation gives CASSSRTGYEQYF. V is TRBV11-3 and J is TRBJ2-7; 7 nucleotides agree with TRBD1. Trimming removed 4 bases from V and 3 bases from J; junction bases left unmatched: 3. CDR3 size: 13 residues. The germline V gene has CDR1 SGHNT and CDR2 YENEEA.

V is TRBV29-1 and J is TRBJ2-7; D not certain. Germline V gene lookup returns CDR1 SQVTM and CDR2 ANQGSEA. The CDR3 length is 10 residues. V lost 4 bases and J 5 bases, leaving 6 bases between the germline ends. CDR3 residues: CSVVGDEQYF. CDR3 nucleotides: TGCAGCGTTGTTGGGGACGAGCAGTACTTC.

V usage is TRBV28 and J usage is TRBJ2-2; 10 bases are a match to TRBD1. The CDR3 runs 16 residues. The germline CDR1 and CDR2 sequences are MDHEN and SYDVKM. The V gene end was trimmed by 1 base and the J gene end by 8 bases; junction bases not matched to a gene: 7. The CDR3 nucleotides are TGTGCCAGCAGTTTATTTGACAGGGGGCCGGGTGGGGAGCTGTTTTTT. Encoded protein: CASSLFDRGPGGELFF. The full variable domain, rest sourced from reference TRBV28 and TRBJ2-2, is DVKVTQSSRYLVKRTGEKVFLECVQDMDHENMFWYRQDPGLGLRLIYFSYDVKMKEKGDIPEGYSVSREKKERFSLILESASTNQTSMYLCASSLFDRGPGGELFFGEGSRLTVL.

The V gene is TRBV28, the J gene TRBJ1-1; 12 nucleotides align to TRBD1. The J segment lost 8 bases and the V segment lost 4 bases, leaving 8 bases of the junction unmatched. This CDR3 contains 15 residues. Germline CDR1 and CDR2: MDHEN and SYDVKM. CDR3 nucleotide sequence: TGTGCCAGCAGTTCCCCGGGACAGGGGGCCTGGGAAGCTTTCTTT. Translation: CASSSPGQGAWEAFF.